This T cell receptor beta chain was identified during a study of blood T cell repertoires in COVID-19. Study background: Specimens from acute and convalescent COVID-19 originated in the United States, Italy and Spain. PBMCs, B-cell-depleted T cells, or T cells were the source of the cDNA or gDNA that made up the material.

As handled by the study authors: Amplification of reference gene primers was used by the study to estimate nucleated cell counts. This table comes from immunoSEQ multiplex PCR, and its TCRdb copy is limited to in-frame clones, with some not included. V and J calls and clone size follow that table, whereas D and trimming were derived from the DNA. This sample has 170,000 or so clones, with roughly 83% found just once. What was sequenced was peripheral blood. This receptor was obtained from a human donor in a cohort sampled during active COVID-19.

The CDR3 region has the DNA TGTGCCAGCACCCCGATTAGTTATGGCTACACCTTC. The encoded protein is CASTPISYGYTF. This chain connects TRBV7-9 to TRBJ1-2, with D hard to call. Between the trimmed V and J ends, which lost 7 bases and 5 bases, there was a span of 11 bases. The CDR3 length is 12 residues. The germline gives CDR1 SEHNR, CDR2 FQNEAQ (reference sequence).